This TCR beta chain came from a study of shared clonotypes between healthy human individuals. The method was immunoSEQ multiplex PCR; TCRdb's version includes in-frame clones alone and lacks a portion of them. The sample carries 1,500,000 or so clones, approximately 98.5% recorded once. Notes on this clone: The antigen is unknown.

Notes on the study in general: Clonotypes which were not shared had lower generation probabilities than clonotypes that all four donors shared.

CDR3 length: 15 amino acids. Germline CDR1 and CDR2: SEHNR and FQNEAQ (reference sequence). Trimming removed 5 bases from V and 2 bases from J; junction bases left unmatched: 4. This TCR was sampled from a man aged 30 to 39 in good health. Source material: naive CD4+ T cells sorted from blood. The subset: CD45RA+ positively selected. The chain has TRBV7-9 and TRBJ2-2; 8 nucleotides agree with TRBD1. The CDR3 here is CASSQGAVNTGELFF. The CDR3 coding sequence is TGTGCCAGCAGCCAGGGGGCCGTAAACACCGGGGAGCTGTTTTTT. The complete variable domain, with remaining parts taken from reference TRBV7-9 and TRBJ2-2, reads DTGVSQNPRHKITKRGQNVTFRCDPISEHNRLYWYRQTLGQGPEFLTYFQNEAQLEKSRLLSDRFSAERPKGSFSTLEIQRTEQGDSAMYLCASSQGAVNTGELFFGEGSRLTVL.